Shown below are 30 T cell receptor beta chains from a single sample sequenced in a study of regulatory T cells in long-lasting Graves disease. The sample's time point: newly diagnosed GD, antithyroid drugs for less than 3 months. Following extraction of RNA from PBMCs, that RNA was used to make the TCR library. iRepertoire HTBI primers and Arm-PCR of CDR3 regions built TCR beta libraries. TCRdb fed the multiplex PCR reads into MiXCR, producing one record per CDR3 protein. This sample has 680,000 or so distinct CDR3 sequences, with approximately 15% found just once. These records were also assigned to another study, of T cells in Graves' hyperthyroidism and ophthalmopathy.

Sequenced material: peripheral blood mononuclear cells (PBMCs), taken at new diagnosis, from a patient treated with antithyroid drugs. The origin of the receptors is a woman in her twenties or thirties with Graves disease.

The gene calls are TRBV5-1 and TRBJ2-2; no firm D call. The V end was cut by 4 bases, the J end by 2 bases, with 9 bases between. CDR1 is SGHRS, CDR2 YFSETQ, per germline. CDR3 length: 14 amino acids. CDR3 nucleotides: TGCGCCAGCAGCATATCAGAAAACACCGGGGAGCTGTTTTTT. Its translation: CASSISENTGELFF.

This clonotype was seen at least ten times. The V and J genes are TRBV7-2 and TRBJ2-5; 7 bases match TRBD1. Germline trimming cut 8 bases from V and 5 bases from J; bases unmatched to any gene: 11. Per germline, CDR1 SGHTA and CDR2 FQGNSA. The CDR3 length is 14 residues. This chain's CDR3 is CASGLGQFPETQYF. CDR3 nucleotides: TGTGCCAGCGGACTGGGACAGTTTCCCGAGACCCAGTACTTC.

This clonotype occurred a few times. With a much larger clone just one base away, this may be a read error. This rearrangement joins TRBV12-3 or TRBV12-4 to TRBJ2-7, with a tentative D call TRBD1 (6 bases). There are 15 residues in the CDR3. V was trimmed by 6 bases and J by 5 bases, leaving 20 bases between them. DNA for the CDR3: TGTGCCAGCAGCCCCCGTCTCGCAGGGGATCACGAGCAGTACTTC. It yields the protein CASSPRLAGDHEQYF.

Ten or more counts support this clonotype. The chain couples TRBV28 to TRBJ1-5; D remains unclear. CDR3 size: 14 residues. CDR1 MDHEN and CDR2 SYDVKM come from the germline V gene. Trimming shortened V by 4 bases and J by 0 bases, and 7 bases separated the two germline ends. Here the CDR3 reads CASSWGNSNQPQHF. DNA for the CDR3: TGTGCCAGCAGTTGGGGAAATAGCAATCAGCCCCAGCATTTT. The full variable domain, with the rest looked up from reference TRBV28 and TRBJ1-5, is DVKVTQSSRYLVKRTGEKVFLECVQDMDHENMFWYRQDPGLGLRLIYFSYDVKMKEKGDIPEGYSVSREKKERFSLILESASTNQTSMYLCASSWGNSNQPQHFGDGTRLSIL.

This clonotype was detected only a few times. The chain combines TRBV7-9 with TRBJ2-7, with D perhaps matching TRBD1 or TRBD2 (5 bases each). The CDR3 is 13 amino acids. Trimming took 6 bases from V and 4 from J, leaving 13 bases between them. Looked up from germline, CDR1 is SEHNR and CDR2 is FQNEAQ (reference sequence). The CDR3 DNA is TGTGCCAGCAGGCACCGGGACCTATACGAGCAGTACTTC. The encoded protein is CASRHRDLYEQYF.

The rearrangement links TRBV9 to TRBJ1-2; D not resolved. Trimming left V 1 base short and J 1 base short, with 11 bases between. There are 15 residues in the CDR3. Germline V CDR1 and CDR2: SGDLS, YYNGEE. The CDR3 DNA is TGTGCCAGCAGCGTACGGGAAATTGGTAACTATGGCTACACCTTC. This encodes CASSVREIGNYGYTF.

In its sample, this clonotype was seen many times. The CDR3 DNA follows: TGTGCCAGCAGTGTGGGGCAAACATCACCGGGACTTCGAGTTAACGAGCAGTACTTC. Its protein product is CASSVGQTSPGLRVNEQYF. The chain recombines TRBV2 with TRBJ2-7; a weak D match, TRBD2 (6 bases). From germline, CDR1 is SNHLY and CDR2 FYNNEI. The CDR3 loop spans 19 amino acids. Trimming cost V 4 bases and J 5 bases, with 30 bases left between them.

This clonotype was observed many times. The CDR3 protein is CASSFSAWTSGKEQFF. In nucleotides, the CDR3 is TGTGCCAGCAGCTTCTCGGCCTGGACTAGCGGGAAAGAGCAGTTCTTC. The J gene is TRBJ2-3, the V gene TRBV7-2, with 12 positions matching TRBD2. The J call is uncertain, as TRBJ2-1 better fits the DNA end. The CDR3 has 16 residues. From germline, CDR1 is SGHTA and CDR2 FQGNSA.

The gene calls are TRBV2 and TRBJ2-5; D possibly corresponds to TRBD1 (5 bases). CDR3 size: 15 residues. Deletions cut 6 bases from V and 0 bases from J, with 14 bases between. Germline V gene data show CDR1 as SNHLY and CDR2 as FYNNEI. The CDR3 DNA follows: TGTGCCAGCAGCGAGACAGTAATGTACCAAGAGACCCAGTACTTC. This encodes CASSETVMYQETQYF.

The rearrangement links TRBV7-2 to TRBJ1-2; D perhaps matches TRBD1 (6 bases). The germline V and J ends were trimmed by 6 bases and 5 bases, with 13 bases remaining between them. Germline V gene lookup returns CDR1 SGHTA and CDR2 FQGNSA. The CDR3 spans 13 residues. The CDR3 DNA is TGTGCCAGCAGAACAGGGTCCCTTTATGGCTACACCTTC. It yields the protein CASRTGSLYGYTF.

This clonotype was seen at least ten times. The V and J genes are TRBV2 and TRBJ1-5; D is undetermined. Germline CDR1 reads SNHLY; CDR2 reads FYNNEI. Trimming pared 8 bases from V and 7 bases from J, leaving 18 bases between. This CDR3 comprises 14 residues. CDR3 region: CASALTLKLQPQHF. CDR3 nucleotide sequence: TGTGCCAGCGCGTTGACCCTTAAACTACAGCCCCAGCATTTT. The whole variable domain, remainder taken from reference TRBV2 and TRBJ1-5, is EPEVTQTPSHQVTQMGQEVILRCVPISNHLYFYWYRQILGQKVEFLVSFYNNEISEKSEIFDDQFSVERPDGSNFTLKIRSTKLEDSAMYFCASALTLKLQPQHFGDGTRLSIL.

This clonotype has at least ten counts. Here the CDR3 reads CASSQDQGVFGYTF. CDR3 nucleotide sequence: TGTGCCAGCAGCCAAGATCAAGGCGTGTTTGGCTACACCTTC. The gene calls are TRBV3-1 and TRBJ1-2; D unclear. Germline values: CDR1 LGHDT, CDR2 YNNKEL (reference sequence). The CDR3 length is 14 residues. Trimming stripped 0 bases from V and 7 bases from J, with 12 bases between.

This clonotype has at least ten counts. The genes are TRBV28 and TRBJ1-2; 8 bases are a match to TRBD1. The CDR3 is 14 amino acids. The germline gives CDR1 MDHEN, CDR2 SYDVKM. With V trimmed by 9 bases and J by 5 bases, 11 bases remained unmatched. Written as DNA, the CDR3 is TGTGCCAGTAAACCGGGACAGGATATATATGGCTACACCTTC. This encodes CASKPGQDIYGYTF.

This clonotype was counted a few times. A read error may explain this, as a much larger clone is one base away. V and J are TRBV7-9 and TRBJ1-1; D not certain. The CDR3 runs to 13 residues. Germline V gene sequence: CDR1 SEHNR, CDR2 FQNEAQ (reference sequence). The CDR3 coding sequence is TGTGCCGGCAGCTTAGCAGAGAACACTGAAGCTTTCTTT. Translating it yields CAGSLAENTEAFF. Based on the CDR3 plus reference TRBV7-9 and TRBJ1-1, the full variable domain is DTGVSQNPRHKITKRGQNVTFRCDPISEHNRLYWYRQTLGQGPEFLTYFQNEAQLEKSRLLSDRFSAERPKGSFSTLEIQRTEQGDSAMYLCAGSLAENTEAFFGQGTRLTVV.

This clonotype was found many times. The chain combines TRBV28 with TRBJ1-2, with 7 bases identical to TRBD1. Germline CDR1 MDHEN, CDR2 SYDVKM. The CDR3 contains 12 residues. V dropped 6 bases and J dropped 8; count of bases not matched to a gene: 6. This CDR3 reads CASSLRQGGYTF. The CDR3 region has the DNA TGTGCCAGCAGCCTAAGACAGGGAGGCTACACCTTC.

This clonotype came up many times. This chain uses TRBV20-1 with TRBJ2-1; possible D gene TRBD2, 5 bases. This CDR3 comprises 13 residues. Germline lookup yields CDR1 DFQATT and CDR2 SNEGSKA (reference sequence). Deletions cut 4 bases from V and 0 bases from J, with 7 bases between. The CDR3 DNA reads as TGCAGTGCTAAACTAGGCTCCTACAATGAGCAGTTCTTC. This encodes CSAKLGSYNEQFF.

This clonotype was detected many times. The chain carries TRBV6-1 and TRBJ2-5; D possibly corresponds to TRBD1 (5 bases). In germline, CDR1 is MNHNS, CDR2 SASEGT. The CDR3 is 13 amino acids. The ends were cut back, 7 bases at V and 2 bases at J, with 11 bases in the middle. DNA for the CDR3: TGTGCCAGCAATAGGGCAGGGCAAGAGACCCAGTACTTC. This sequence encodes CASNRAGQETQYF.

J is TRBJ2-5 and V is TRBV4-1; 8 positions agree with TRBD2. The junction had 5 bases not matched to a gene; V was cut back by 1 base and J by 4 bases. This CDR3 has 15 amino acids. CDR1 is MGHRA and CDR2 is YSYEKL in the germline V gene. CDR3 sequence reads: CASSQAGGPGETQYF. The CDR3 DNA reads TGCGCCAGCAGCCAAGCGGGAGGGCCAGGAGAGACCCAGTACTTC.

About this clonotype: A much larger clone differs from this one at a single base, so this may be a read error. The chain joins TRBV20-1 to TRBJ2-7, with D unresolved. CDR1 is DFQATT, CDR2 SNEGSKA, per germline (reference sequence). The CDR3 has 11 residues. Deletions cut 5 bases from V and 3 bases from J, with 8 bases between. The CDR3 nucleotides read TGCAGTGCTGCCGACGGCTACGAGCAGTACTTC. This gives the protein CSAADGYEQYF.

This clonotype occurred a few times. The chain employs TRBV20-1 and TRBJ2-7; tentative D call: TRBD1 (6 bases). This CDR3 has 12 amino acids. Germline V gene lookup returns CDR1 DFQATT and CDR2 SNEGSKA (reference sequence). Between the trimmed V and J ends, which lost 0 bases and 6 bases, there was a span of 9 bases. This CDR3 is CSARDEGGEQYF. The CDR3 DNA follows: TGCAGTGCTAGAGATGAAGGGGGCGAGCAGTACTTC.

This clonotype showed up many times. This chain uses TRBV5-1 with TRBJ2-2; D call uncertain. The germline CDR1 and CDR2 sequences are SGHRS and YFSETQ. This CDR3 is 14 amino acids long. The V gene lost 5 bases and the J gene lost 7 bases, with 15 bases spanning the gap. The CDR3 protein is CASSWHRMGGELFF. The CDR3 DNA follows: TGCGCCAGCAGTTGGCACCGGATGGGCGGGGAGCTGTTTTTT. Looking up the rest from reference TRBV5-1 and TRBJ2-2 gives the full variable domain: KAGVTQTPRYLIKTRGQQVTLSCSPISGHRSVSWYQQTPGQGLQFLFEYFSETQRNKGNFPGRFSGRQFSNSRSEMNVSTLELGDSALYLCASSWHRMGGELFFGEGSRLTVL.

This clonotype appeared a few times. The gene calls are TRBV20-1 and TRBJ2-7; the D is unclear. The CDR3 has 14 amino acids. Per germline, CDR1 DFQATT and CDR2 SNEGSKA (reference sequence). V lost 3 bases to trimming and J lost 4 bases, with 16 bases between them. DNA of the CDR3: TGCAGTGCTAGTCATTATCTAGTAGGGTACGAGCAGTACTTC. Translated: CSASHYLVGYEQYF.

This clonotype was detected many times. V gene TRBV27 combines with J gene TRBJ1-2, with D possibly matching TRBD1 (5 bases). CDR1 MNHEY and CDR2 SMNVEV come from the germline V gene (reference sequence). V lost 6 bases to trimming and J lost 5 bases, with 16 bases between them. This CDR3 spans 14 amino acids. The CDR3 spells CASSPTQGGYGYTF. In nucleotides, the CDR3 is TGTGCCAGCAGCCCCACCCAGGGTGGGTATGGCTACACCTTC.

This clonotype was recorded at least ten times. V gene TRBV12-3 or TRBV12-4 combines with J gene TRBJ1-1; TRBD1 is a possible D gene (6 bases). Between the trimmed V and J ends, which lost 3 bases and 4 bases, there was a span of 24 bases. The CDR3 runs to 18 residues. CDR3 nucleotides: TGTGCCAGCAGTTTGACAGCCGTGCCGACAGGCGGTATCACTGAAGCTTTCTTT. Translating gives CASSLTAVPTGGITEAFF.

There are a few counts of this clonotype. V gene TRBV4-2 combines with J gene TRBJ2-1; 7 nucleotides line up with TRBD1. The CDR3 covers 18 residues. CDR1 is LGHNA and CDR2 is YNFKEQ in the germline V gene. With 4 bases clipped from V and 0 bases from J, the junction kept 12 bases outside the gene matches. The CDR3 region has the DNA TGTGCCAGCAGCCCACAGGGGAGCGACAGTAGCTCCTACAATGAGCAGTTCTTC. The encoded protein is CASSPQGSDSSSYNEQFF.

This chain uses TRBV27 with TRBJ2-2; 9 bases line up with TRBD1. The CDR3 runs 15 residues. The J segment lost 2 bases and the V segment lost 6 bases, leaving 4 bases of the junction unmatched. Germline V gives CDR1 MNHEY, CDR2 SMNVEV (reference sequence). The CDR3 DNA sequence: TGTGCCAGCAGGGTGACAGGGGGAAACACCGGGGAGCTGTTTTTT. It encodes CASRVTGGNTGELFF.

This rearrangement joins TRBV29-1 to TRBJ2-7, with D possibly being TRBD1 (6 bases). The CDR3 is 13 amino acids. Between the trimmed V and J ends, which lost 4 bases and 4 bases, there was a span of 14 bases. Per germline, CDR1 SQVTM and CDR2 ANQGSEA. CDR3 in DNA: TGCAGCGTTGCACAGGGACCACCTTACGAGCAGTACTTC. It is translated as CSVAQGPPYEQYF.

A few counts support this clonotype. This rearrangement joins TRBV5-1 to TRBJ2-2, with D unresolved. CDR1 SGHRS and CDR2 YFSETQ come from the germline V gene. Trimming shortened V by 3 bases and J by 2 bases, and 8 bases separated the two germline ends. The CDR3 is 14 amino acids. Written as DNA, the CDR3 is TGCGCCAGCAGCTCTCCCTCTAACACCGGGGAGCTGTTTTTT. It translates to CASSSPSNTGELFF.

The sample holds a few counts of this clonotype. The V and J genes are TRBV5-5 and TRBJ2-5; D is undetermined. Trimming shortened V by 0 bases and J by 5 bases, and 11 bases separated the two germline ends. CDR1 and CDR2 from the germline V gene are SGHKS and YYEKEE (reference sequence). The CDR3 length is 14 residues. The CDR3 DNA reads as TGTGCCAGCAGCTTGGAACAGCTTGGGGAGACCCAGTACTTC. This gives the protein CASSLEQLGETQYF. The full variable domain, in which reference TRBV5-5 and TRBJ2-5 provide the parts outside the CDR3, is DAGVTQSPTHLIKTRGQQVTLRCSPISGHKSVSWYQQVLGQGPQFIFQYYEKEERGRGNFPDRFSARQFPNYSSELNVNALLLGDSALYLCASSLEQLGETQYFGPGTRLLVL.

In this sample, this clonotype turned up a few times. The chain combines TRBV19 with TRBJ2-1, with TRBD1 matching over 9 bases. The CDR3 is 14 amino acids. Germline V gene data show CDR1 as LNHDA and CDR2 as SQIVND (reference sequence). Trimming took 3 bases from V and 8 from J; bases not matched to a gene: 5. The CDR3 region is CASSMDRGLYEQFF. As DNA, the CDR3 is TGTGCCAGTAGTATGGACAGGGGACTTTATGAGCAGTTCTTC.